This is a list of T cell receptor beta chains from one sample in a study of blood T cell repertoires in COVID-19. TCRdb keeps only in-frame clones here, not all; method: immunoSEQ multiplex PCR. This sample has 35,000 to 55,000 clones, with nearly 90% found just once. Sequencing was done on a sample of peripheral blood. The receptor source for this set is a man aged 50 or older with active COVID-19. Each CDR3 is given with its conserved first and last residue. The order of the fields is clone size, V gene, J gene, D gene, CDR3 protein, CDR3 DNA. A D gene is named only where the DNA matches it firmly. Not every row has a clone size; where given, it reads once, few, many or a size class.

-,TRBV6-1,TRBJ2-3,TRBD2,CASSEAEWLAGGRDTQYF,TGTGCCAGCAGCGAAGCAGAATGGCTAGCGGGGGGGCGAGATACGCAGTATTTT
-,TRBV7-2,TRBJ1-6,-,CASSLDPGYNSPLHF,TGTGCCAGCAGCTTAGACCCGGGATACAATTCACCCCTCCACTTT
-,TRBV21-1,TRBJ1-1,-,CASSKDSFVWGVNTEAFF,TGTGCCAGCAGCAAAGATTCTTTTGTCTGGGGGGTTAACACTGAAGCTTTCTTT
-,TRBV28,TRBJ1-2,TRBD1,CAIVGGVYGYTF,TGTGCCATCGTAGGGGGCGTCTATGGCTACACCTTC
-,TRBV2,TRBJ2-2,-,CASSLVRELFF,TGTGCCAGCAGCCTCGTCCGGGAGCTGTTTTTT
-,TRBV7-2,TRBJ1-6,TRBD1,CASSWSGTGVSSYNSPLHF,TGTGCCAGCAGCTGGTCCGGGACAGGGGTCAGCTCCTATAATTCACCCCTCCACTTT
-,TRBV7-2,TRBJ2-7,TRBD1,CASSPGGAGGKGYEQYF,TGTGCCAGCAGCCCAGGAGGAGCAGGGGGCAAAGGATACGAGCAGTACTTC
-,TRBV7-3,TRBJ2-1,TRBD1,CASSSPGQGSYNEQFF,TGTGCCAGCAGCTCGCCGGGACAGGGGTCCTACAATGAGCAGTTCTTC
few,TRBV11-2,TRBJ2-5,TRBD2,CASSLPSLAGGFQETQYF,TGTGCCAGCAGCTTACCCTCTCTAGCGGGGGGTTTCCAAGAGACCCAGTACTTC
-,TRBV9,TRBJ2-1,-,CASSGRGGQSSYNEQFF,TGTGCCAGCAGCGGGAGGGGTGGGCAGAGCTCCTACAATGAGCAGTTCTTC
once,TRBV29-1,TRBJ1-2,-,CSVYRERGYGYTF,TGCAGCGTTTACAGGGAGAGGGGCTATGGCTACACCTTC
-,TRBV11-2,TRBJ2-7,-,CASSLGPGQTFF,TGTGCCAGCAGCTTAGGGCCGGGACAAACTTTTTTC
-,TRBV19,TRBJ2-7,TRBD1,CASTATGQGAYEQYF,TGTGCCAGTACCGCGACGGGACAGGGGGCTTACGAGCAGTACTTC
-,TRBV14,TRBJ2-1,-,CASSDDPEGLRYNEQFF,TGTGCCAGCAGCGATGATCCGGAGGGACTGAGATACAATGAGCAGTTCTTC
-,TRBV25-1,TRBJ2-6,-,CASSESDPRGANVLTF,TGTGCCAGCAGTGAAAGTGATCCGAGAGGGGCCAACGTCCTGACTTTC
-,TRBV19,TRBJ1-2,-,CASSIQGYYGYTF,TGCGCCAGTAGTATACAGGGCTACTATGGCTACACCTTC
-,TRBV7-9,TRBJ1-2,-,CASSLREILSNYGYTF,TGTGCCAGCAGCTTAAGAGAAATACTCTCTAACTATGGCTACACCTTC
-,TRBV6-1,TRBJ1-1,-,CASSERLLTEAFF,TGTGCCAGCAGTGAACGGCTACTAACTGAAGCTTTCTTT
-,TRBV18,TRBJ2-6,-,CASSRSSGANVLTF,TGTGCCAGCTCACGGAGCTCTGGGGCCAACGTCCTGACTTTC
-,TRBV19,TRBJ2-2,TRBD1,CASSMRTGEIGELFF,TGTGCCAGTAGTATGCGGACAGGGGAGATCGGGGAGCTGTTTTTT
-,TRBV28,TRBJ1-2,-,CASSPDSYGYTF,TGTGCCAGCAGCCCGGACAGCTATGGCTACACCTTC
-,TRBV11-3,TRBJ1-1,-,CASSLQGAEAFF,TGTGCCAGCAGCCTACAGGGCGCTGAAGCTTTCTTT
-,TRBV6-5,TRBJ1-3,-,CASSYSLGSSGNTIYF,TGTGCCAGCAGTTACTCTCTAGGGAGCTCTGGAAACACCATATATTTT
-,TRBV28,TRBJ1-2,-,CASSFRGYGYTF,TGTGCCAGCAGTTTTCGGGGCTATGGCTACACCTTC
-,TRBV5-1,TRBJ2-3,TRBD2,CASSFSGDWDTQYF,TGCGCCAGCAGCTTCAGCGGGGACTGGGATACGCAGTATTTT
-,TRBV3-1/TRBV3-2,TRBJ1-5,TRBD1,CASSQGQGGQPQHF,TGTGCCAGCAGCCAAGGACAGGGTGGTCAGCCCCAGCATTTT
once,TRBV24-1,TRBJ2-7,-,CATSAGSYEQYF,TGTGCCACCAGTGCTGGTAGTTACGAGCAGTACTTC
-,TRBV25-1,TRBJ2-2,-,CASSARAGSNTGELFF,TGTGCCAGCAGTGCCCGCGCAGGGTCGAACACCGGGGAGCTGTTTTTT
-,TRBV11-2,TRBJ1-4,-,CASRRQVGKLFF,TGTGCCAGCAGACGCCAGGTTGGAAAACTGTTTTTT
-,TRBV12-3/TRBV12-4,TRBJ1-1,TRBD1,CASTKQGALEAFF,TGTGCCAGCACAAAACAGGGGGCGCTCGAAGCTTTCTTT
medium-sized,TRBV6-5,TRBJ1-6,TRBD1,CASRDRESSPLHF,TGTGCCAGCAGGGACAGGGAAAGTTCACCCCTCCACTTT
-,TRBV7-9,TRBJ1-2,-,CASSVDSVYGYTF,TGTGCCAGCAGCGTGGACAGCGTCTATGGCTACACCTTC
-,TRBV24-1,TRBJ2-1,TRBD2,CATSVASGGYNEQFF,TGTGCCACCAGTGTGGCTAGCGGGGGGTACAATGAGCAGTTCTTC
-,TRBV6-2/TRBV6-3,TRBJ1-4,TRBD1,CASSKTGENEKLFF,TGTGCCAGCAGCAAGACAGGGGAAAATGAAAAACTGTTTTTT
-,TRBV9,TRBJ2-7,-,CASSLDPGGGEQYF,TGTGCCAGCAGCTTGGACCCGGGGGGCGGTGAGCAGTACTTC
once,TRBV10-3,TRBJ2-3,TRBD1,CAISVLGGWGTDTQYF,TGTGCCATCAGTGTTCTAGGGGGCTGGGGCACAGATACGCAGTATTTT
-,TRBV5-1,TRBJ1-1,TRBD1,CASSANQGDTEAFF,TGCGCCAGCAGCGCGAACCAGGGGGACACTGAAGCTTTCTTT
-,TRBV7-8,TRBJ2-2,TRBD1,CASSDRDRGVPGELFF,TGTGCCAGCAGCGACCGGGACAGGGGGGTCCCCGGGGAGCTGTTTTTT
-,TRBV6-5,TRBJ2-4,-,CASSLQGSKNIQYF,TGTGCCAGCAGCCTTCAGGGGAGCAAAAACATTCAGTACTTC
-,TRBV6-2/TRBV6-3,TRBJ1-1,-,CASSRSGENTEAFF,TGTGCCAGCAGCCGATCGGGGGAGAACACTGAAGCTTTCTTT
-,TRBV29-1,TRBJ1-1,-,CSAKTGGNTEAFF,TGCAGCGCCAAGACAGGTGGGAACACTGAAGCTTTCTTT